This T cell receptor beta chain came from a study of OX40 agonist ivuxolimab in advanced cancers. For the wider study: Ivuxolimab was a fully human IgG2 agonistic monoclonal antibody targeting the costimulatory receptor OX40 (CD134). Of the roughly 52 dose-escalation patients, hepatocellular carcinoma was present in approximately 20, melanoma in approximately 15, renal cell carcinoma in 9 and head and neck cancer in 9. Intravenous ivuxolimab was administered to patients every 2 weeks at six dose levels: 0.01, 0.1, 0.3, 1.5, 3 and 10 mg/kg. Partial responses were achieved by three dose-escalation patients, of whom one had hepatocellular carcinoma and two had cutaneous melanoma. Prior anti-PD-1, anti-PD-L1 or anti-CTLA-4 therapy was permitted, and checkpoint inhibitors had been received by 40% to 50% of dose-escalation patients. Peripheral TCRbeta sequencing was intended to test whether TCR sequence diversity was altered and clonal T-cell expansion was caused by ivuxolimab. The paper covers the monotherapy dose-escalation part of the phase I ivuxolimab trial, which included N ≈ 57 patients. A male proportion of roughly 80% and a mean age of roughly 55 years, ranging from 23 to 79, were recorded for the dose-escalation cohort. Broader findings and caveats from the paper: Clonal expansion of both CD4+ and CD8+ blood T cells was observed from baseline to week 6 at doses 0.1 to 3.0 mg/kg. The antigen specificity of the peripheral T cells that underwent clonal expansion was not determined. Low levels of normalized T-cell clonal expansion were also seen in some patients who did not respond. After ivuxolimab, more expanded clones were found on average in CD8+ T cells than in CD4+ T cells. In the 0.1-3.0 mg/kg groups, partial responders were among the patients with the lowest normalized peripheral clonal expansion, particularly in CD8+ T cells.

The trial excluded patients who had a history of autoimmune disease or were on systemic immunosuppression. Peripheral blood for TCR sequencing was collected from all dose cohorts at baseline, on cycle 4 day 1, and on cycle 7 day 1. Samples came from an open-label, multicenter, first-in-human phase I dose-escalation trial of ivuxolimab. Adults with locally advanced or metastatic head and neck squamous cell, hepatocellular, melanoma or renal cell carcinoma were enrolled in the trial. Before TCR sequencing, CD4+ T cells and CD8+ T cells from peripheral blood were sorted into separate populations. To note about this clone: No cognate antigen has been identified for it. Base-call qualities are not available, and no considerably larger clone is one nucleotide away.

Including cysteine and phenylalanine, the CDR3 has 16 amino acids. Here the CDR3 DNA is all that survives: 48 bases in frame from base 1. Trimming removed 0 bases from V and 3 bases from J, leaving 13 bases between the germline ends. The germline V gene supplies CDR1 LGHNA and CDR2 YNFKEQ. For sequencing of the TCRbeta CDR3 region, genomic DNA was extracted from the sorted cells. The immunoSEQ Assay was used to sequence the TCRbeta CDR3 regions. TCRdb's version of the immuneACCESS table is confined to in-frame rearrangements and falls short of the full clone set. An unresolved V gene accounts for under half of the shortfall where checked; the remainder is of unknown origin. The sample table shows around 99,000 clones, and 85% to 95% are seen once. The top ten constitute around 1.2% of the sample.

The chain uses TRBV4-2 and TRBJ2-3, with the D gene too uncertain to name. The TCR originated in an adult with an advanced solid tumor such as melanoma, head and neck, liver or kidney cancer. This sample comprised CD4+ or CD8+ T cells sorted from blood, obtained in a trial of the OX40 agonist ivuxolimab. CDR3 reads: CASSQEGPTATDTQYF. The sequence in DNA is TGTGCCAGCAGCCAAGAGGGCCCGACGGCAACAGATACGCAGTATTTT.